Listed below are T cell receptor beta chains from one sample, sequenced in a study of T cell changes during pregnancy in multiple sclerosis. TCRdb's table, derived via immunoSEQ multiplex PCR, lists solely in-frame clones and lacks some. The top ten clones hold about 1.5% of a sample with some 46,000 clones, 80% to 95% of them seen once. Material for sequencing was peripheral blood. The receptors shown here come from a female donor with multiple sclerosis, enrolled in a pregnancy study. CDR3s include the opening cysteine and the closing phenylalanine or tryptophan. D genes are given only for firm matches. For some rows the clone size is stated as once, few or many, or as a class when expanded; others skip it.

size: .; J: TRBJ1-2; length: 15; V: TRBV28; D: TRBD1; CDR3: CASRFPGQGTYGYTF; DNA: TGTGCCAGCAGATTCCCGGGACAGGGAACCTATGGCTACACCTTC
size: .; J: TRBJ2-1; length: 15; V: TRBV9; D: TRBD2; CDR3: CASSVSGSFHNEQFF; DNA: TGTGCCAGCAGCGTTAGCGGGAGTTTCCACAATGAGCAGTTCTTC
size: .; J: TRBJ1-5; length: 16; V: TRBV2; D: .; CDR3: CASSEDGGAINQPQHF; DNA: TGTGCCAGCAGTGAAGATGGGGGGGCCATCAATCAGCCCCAGCATTTT
size: few; J: TRBJ1-1; length: 13; V: TRBV2; D: .; CDR3: CASSSLINTEAFF; DNA: TGTGCCAGCAGTTCCCTCATTAACACTGAAGCTTTCTTT
size: .; J: TRBJ2-7; length: 15; V: TRBV4-2; D: .; CDR3: CASSQGGALSYEQYF; DNA: TGTGCCAGCAGCCAAGGAGGGGCGCTCTCCTACGAGCAGTACTTC
size: .; J: TRBJ1-4; length: 20; V: TRBV19; D: .; CDR3: CASSIRHIGTSGATNEKLFF; DNA: TGTGCCAGTAGTATTCGCCATATTGGGACATCGGGAGCAACTAATGAAAAACTGTTTTTT
size: .; J: TRBJ1-2; length: 15; V: TRBV4-2; D: .; CDR3: CASSQERYASYGYTF; DNA: TGTGCCAGCAGCCAAGAGAGGTACGCCTCCTATGGCTACACCTTC
size: .; J: TRBJ1-5; length: 14; V: TRBV2; D: TRBD1; CDR3: CASSVDRGWQPQHF; DNA: TGTGCCAGCAGTGTGGACAGGGGGTGGCAGCCCCAGCATTTT
size: .; J: TRBJ1-4; length: 12; V: TRBV4-1; D: .; CDR3: CASSQGREKLFF; DNA: TGCGCCAGCAGCCAAGGAAGGGAAAAACTGTTTTTT
size: .; J: TRBJ1-3; length: 18; V: TRBV9; D: TRBD1; CDR3: CASSDRGLRVLNGNTIYF; DNA: TGTGCCAGCAGCGATAGGGGGCTCAGGGTTCTGAATGGAAACACCATATATTTT
size: .; J: TRBJ1-2; length: 14; V: TRBV4-3; D: .; CDR3: CASSQDSNYYGYTF; DNA: TGCGCCAGCAGCCAAGATTCCAATTACTATGGCTACACCTTC
size: .; J: TRBJ2-1; length: 16; V: TRBV27; D: TRBD1; CDR3: CASRRTGRSSYNEQFF; DNA: TGTGCCAGCAGAAGGACAGGGAGGAGCTCCTACAATGAGCAGTTCTTC
size: once; J: TRBJ2-7; length: 15; V: TRBV27; D: TRBD2; CDR3: CASSPLAGGTYEQYF; DNA: TGTGCCAGCAGTCCCCTCGCGGGAGGAACCTACGAGCAGTACTTC
size: once; J: TRBJ2-1; length: 15; V: TRBV7-3; D: TRBD2; CDR3: CASSLTAGGYNEQFF; DNA: TGTGCCAGCAGCTTAACAGCGGGAGGTTACAATGAGCAGTTCTTC
size: .; J: TRBJ1-2; length: 12; V: TRBV2; D: .; CDR3: CASSESYEGYTF; DNA: TGTGCCAGCAGTGAATCATATGAGGGCTACACCTTC
size: .; J: TRBJ2-1; length: 16; V: TRBV9; D: TRBD2; CDR3: CASSSGLAGGRGEQFF; DNA: TGTGCCAGCAGCTCAGGACTAGCGGGAGGTAGGGGTGAGCAGTTCTTC
size: .; J: TRBJ2-4; length: 14; V: TRBV5-1; D: TRBD1; CDR3: CASGETSGGNIQYF; DNA: TGCGCCAGCGGCGAAACCTCAGGGGGCAACATTCAGTACTTC
size: .; J: TRBJ2-7; length: 16; V: TRBV9; D: TRBD2; CDR3: CASSEGLAGVAYEQYF; DNA: TGTGCCAGCAGCGAAGGCCTAGCGGGAGTAGCCTACGAGCAGTACTTC
size: few; J: TRBJ2-1; length: 13; V: TRBV19; D: .; CDR3: CASSLGNYNEQFF; DNA: TGTGCCAGTAGTCTAGGGAACTACAATGAGCAGTTCTTC
size: .; J: TRBJ2-1; length: 15; V: TRBV5-1; D: TRBD1; CDR3: CASSGTVPVYNEQFF; DNA: TGCGCCAGCAGCGGGACAGTTCCCGTTTACAATGAGCAGTTCTTC
size: few; J: TRBJ1-2; length: 13; V: TRBV30; D: .; CDR3: CAWSVVTDYGYTF; DNA: TGTGCCTGGAGTGTTGTGACAGACTATGGCTACACCTTC
size: .; J: TRBJ1-5; length: 15; V: TRBV5-1; D: .; CDR3: CASSLGGARNQPQHF; DNA: TGCGCCAGCAGCTTGGGAGGGGCGCGCAATCAGCCCCAGCATTTT
size: .; J: TRBJ2-2; length: 11; V: TRBV28; D: .; CDR3: CASSGTGELFF; DNA: TGTGCCAGCAGTGGCACCGGGGAGCTGTTTTTT